The clone carrying this T cell receptor beta chain was found a few times. Antigen: not known. PCR amplification relied on 60 Vbeta primers (plus 13 Jbeta primers). TCRdb's table, derived via immunoSEQ multiplex PCR, lists solely in-frame clones and lacks some. The sample lists tens of thousands of clones, approximately 66% seen once, with under 5% in the top ten. The CDR3 runs to 12 residues. The J segment lost 8 bases and the V segment lost 6 bases, leaving 4 bases of the junction unmatched. In germline, CDR1 is MDHEN, CDR2 SYDVKM. These data originate in a study of cytomegalovirus exposure and HLA in healthy donors. Study-level findings and limits: A later examination showed that TCR association rates differed by HLA locus, with DRB1 most and HLA-C fewest. HLA restriction was apparent for most CMV-associated TCR beta chains in a later analysis. Other equally common chains were less clonally expanded than HLA-associated TCR beta chains, a later analysis showed.

This TCR derives from a man aged 25 to 40 in good health and CMV-seronegative. Sequencing was performed on PBMCs. This chain joins TRBV28 and TRBJ1-2, with 9 bases that match TRBD1. The CDR3 DNA reads TGTGCCAGCAGACAGGGGGCTTCCGGCTACACCTTC. Translated: CASRQGASGYTF.